The 6 T cell receptor beta chains below all came from one sample that was sequenced in a study of T cell clusters in autoimmune cytopenias. TRB amplification used roughly 250 ng of peripheral blood genomic DNA. TRB was amplified by touch-down multiplex PCR, primer pools A and B combined. TCRdb reprocessed the multiplex PCR reads and stores each CDR3 protein as one record, lacking DNA. Its listing shows 3,400 or so distinct CDR3 sequences. Sequencing was performed on peripheral blood. Receptors were obtained from a human donor with an autoimmune cytopenia or autoimmune hepatitis (not recorded which).

The V gene is TRBV14, the J gene TRBJ2-3; TCRdb gives TRBD1 as the D gene, but with no DNA this cannot be confirmed. The CDR3 sequence is 17 residues long. Germline values: CDR1 SGHDN, CDR2 FVKESK. CDR3 sequence reads: CASSQDWDTGITDTQYF. Based on the CDR3 plus reference TRBV14 and TRBJ2-3, the full variable domain is EAGVTQFPSHSVIEKGQTVTLRCDPISGHDNLYWYRRVMGKEIKFLLHFVKESKQDESGMPNNRFLAERTGGTYSTLKVQPAELEDSGVYFCASSQDWDTGITDTQYFGPGTRLTVL.

The rearrangement joins TRBV4-3 to TRBJ2-1; there is no DNA to check the TCRdb D call of TRBD1. This CDR3 is built from 16 residues. CDR1 is LGHNA, CDR2 YSLEER, per germline. The CDR3 spells CASSQDQGARGNEQFF.

This clonotype registers medium-sized by frequency. The V gene is TRBV6-6, the J gene TRBJ1-2; lacking DNA, the TRBD1 call made by TCRdb goes unchecked. Germline V CDR1 and CDR2: MNHNY, SVGAGI (reference sequence). CDR3 length: 16 amino acids. The CDR3 is CASTEGDRGQGYGYTF.

The chain has TRBV18 and TRBJ1-5; TCRdb's D call of TRBD1 is untestable without DNA. The germline V gene encodes CDR1 KGHSH and CDR2 LQKENI. This CDR3 is 15 amino acids long. The CDR3 here is CASSPGTNLNQPQHF.

This clonotype is labeled medium-sized (0.01 to 0.1%) based on frequency. This rearrangement joins TRBV12-3 or TRBV12-4 to TRBJ2-1; TCRdb's assignment of TRBD2 cannot be checked, as there is no DNA. The CDR3 loop spans 15 amino acids. The CDR3 region is CASSSGGGSYNEQFF.

This clonotype is classed as medium-sized by frequency. The chain recombines TRBV19 with TRBJ2-2; the TCRdb call, TRBD2, lacks DNA for checking. Germline loops: CDR1 LNHDA, CDR2 SQIVND (reference sequence). CDR3 length: 15 amino acids. CDR3 sequence reads: CASQPGPANTGELFF.